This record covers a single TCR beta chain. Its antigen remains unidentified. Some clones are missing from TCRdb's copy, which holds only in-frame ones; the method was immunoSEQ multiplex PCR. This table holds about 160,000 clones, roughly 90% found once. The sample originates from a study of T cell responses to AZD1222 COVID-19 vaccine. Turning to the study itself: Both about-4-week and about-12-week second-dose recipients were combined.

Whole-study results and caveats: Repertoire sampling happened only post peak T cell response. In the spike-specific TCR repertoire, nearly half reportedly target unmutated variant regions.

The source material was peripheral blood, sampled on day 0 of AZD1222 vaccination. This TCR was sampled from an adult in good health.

The CDR3 here is CASILGGGPNEQFF. The CDR3 bases are TGCGCCAGCATTCTTGGGGGCGGACCCAATGAGCAGTTCTTC. This chain connects TRBV10-2 to TRBJ2-1, with a possible D match to TRBD1 (6 bases). This CDR3 contains 14 residues. Per the germline V gene, CDR1 is WSHSY and CDR2 is SAAADI. V was pared by 7 bases and J by 6 bases, with 16 bases between.